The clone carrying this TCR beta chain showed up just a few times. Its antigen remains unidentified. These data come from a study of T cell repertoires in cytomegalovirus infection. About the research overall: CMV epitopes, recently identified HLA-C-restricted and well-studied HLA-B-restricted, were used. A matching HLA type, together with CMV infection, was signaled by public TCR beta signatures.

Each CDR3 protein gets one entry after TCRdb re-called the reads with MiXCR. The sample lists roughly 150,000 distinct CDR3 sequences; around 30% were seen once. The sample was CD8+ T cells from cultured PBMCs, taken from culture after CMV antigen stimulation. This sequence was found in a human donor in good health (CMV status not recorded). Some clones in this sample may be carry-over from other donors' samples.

CDR3 DNA sequence: TGTGCCAGCAGCTCCCACAAGGGACCTCGGGGGCGGCTCAATGAGCAGTTCTTC. It codes for CASSSHKGPRGRLNEQFF. The chain joins TRBV11-2 to TRBJ2-1; the D gene could be TRBD1 or TRBD2 (6 bases each). This CDR3 contains 18 residues. Germline CDR1 and CDR2: SGHAT and FQNNGV. The V end lost 4 bases, the J end lost 6 bases, and 25 bases lay between the germline ends.